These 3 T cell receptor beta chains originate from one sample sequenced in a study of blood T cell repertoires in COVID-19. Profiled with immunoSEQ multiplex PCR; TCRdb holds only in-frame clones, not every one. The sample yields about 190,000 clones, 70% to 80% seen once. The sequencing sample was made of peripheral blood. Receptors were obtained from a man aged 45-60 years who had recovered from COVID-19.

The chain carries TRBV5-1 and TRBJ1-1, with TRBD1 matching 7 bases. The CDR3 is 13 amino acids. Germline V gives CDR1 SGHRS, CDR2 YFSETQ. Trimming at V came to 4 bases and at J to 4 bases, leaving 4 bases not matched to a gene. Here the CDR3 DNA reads TGCGCCAGCAGCCCACAGGGGCTCACTGAAGCTTTCTTT. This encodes CASSPQGLTEAFF.

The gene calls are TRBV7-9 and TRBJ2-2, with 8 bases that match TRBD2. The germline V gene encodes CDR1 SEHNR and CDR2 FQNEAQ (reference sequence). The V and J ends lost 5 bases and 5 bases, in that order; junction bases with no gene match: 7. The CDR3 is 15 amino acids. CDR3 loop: CASSGPGGATGELFF. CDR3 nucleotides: TGTGCCAGCAGCGGTCCGGGGGGGGCGACCGGGGAGCTGTTTTTT.

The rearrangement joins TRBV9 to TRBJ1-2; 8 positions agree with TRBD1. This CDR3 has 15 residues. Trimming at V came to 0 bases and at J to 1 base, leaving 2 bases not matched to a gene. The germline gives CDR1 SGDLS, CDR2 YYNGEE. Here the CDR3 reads CASSVGQGYNYGYTF. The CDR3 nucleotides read TGTGCCAGCAGCGTAGGACAGGGGTATAACTATGGCTACACCTTC.